A single sample is the source of the 14 T cell receptor beta chains below, sequenced in a study of T cell repertoires in cytomegalovirus infection. TCRdb itself ran the reads through MiXCR, one entry per CDR3 protein. Of around 100,000 distinct CDR3 sequences listed, around 30% were seen once; the top ten hold roughly two fifths. No antigen is known for these receptors. The sample consisted of CD8+ T cells from cultured PBMCs, taken from culture after CMV antigen stimulation. The receptors here all came from a human donor in good health (CMV status not recorded). Some clones in this sample may be carry-over from other donors' samples.

The V call is TRBV7-6, the J call TRBJ2-7; TRBD1 matches at 8 bases. The ends lost 5 bases at V and 7 bases at J; junction bases unmatched: 10. Germline CDR1 SGHVS, CDR2 FNYEAQ. This CDR3 contains 14 residues. The CDR3 reads CASSPTQGVGEQYF. The CDR3 DNA is TGTGCCAGCAGCCCAACACAGGGGGTAGGAGAGCAGTACTTC.

This chain connects TRBV7-9 to TRBJ2-5, with 7 nucleotides matching TRBD1. CDR1 is SEHNR, CDR2 FQNEAQ, per germline (reference sequence). The length of the CDR3 is 14 residues. The J segment lost 2 bases and the V segment lost 4 bases, leaving 4 bases of the junction unmatched. The CDR3 DNA reads TGTGCCAGCAGCTCAGGGACAGTTCAAGAGACCCAGTACTTC. It is translated as CASSSGTVQETQYF.

In this sample, this clonotype turned up a few times. This rearrangement joins TRBV24-1 to TRBJ2-5; 7 positions agree with TRBD1. Germline V gene sequence: CDR1 KGHDR, CDR2 SFDVKD. Trimming took 3 bases from V and 1 from J; bases not matched to a gene: 4. The CDR3 runs 15 residues. The CDR3 sequence is CATSDTRDSQETQYF. The CDR3 DNA follows: TGTGCCACCAGTGATACACGGGACAGCCAAGAGACCCAGTACTTC.

The chain recombines TRBV20-1 with TRBJ2-3; 11 bases map to TRBD2. The V gene end was trimmed by 2 bases and the J gene end by 5 bases; junction bases not matched to a gene: 3. CDR3 size: 14 residues. CDR1 and CDR2 (germline): DFQATT, SNEGSKA (reference sequence). This CDR3 reads CSARLAGGRDTQYF. In DNA form, the CDR3 reads TGCAGTGCTAGACTAGCGGGGGGCAGAGATACGCAGTATTTT.

On this clonotype itself: A junction end diverges from the germline sequence, so it may reflect a read error. The J gene is TRBJ2-7, the V gene TRBV20-1; 7 bases fit TRBD2. The germline CDR1 and CDR2 sequences are DFQATT and SNEGSKA (reference sequence). The CDR3 extends over 14 amino acids. The CDR3 loop is CSARGRRGYYEQYF. The CDR3 DNA reads TGCAGTGCCAGAGGTCGGCGGGGGTACTACGAGCAGTACTTC.

The table lists this clonotype with a few counts. V is TRBV12-3 or TRBV12-4 and J is TRBJ2-1; D is uncertain. This CDR3 contains 13 residues. Between the trimmed V and J ends, which lost 3 bases and 7 bases, there was a span of 10 bases. The CDR3: CASSLSTPNEQFF. DNA of the CDR3: TGTGCCAGCAGTTTGTCTACCCCTAATGAGCAGTTCTTC.

This clonotype was seen at least ten times. This chain joins TRBV7-9 and TRBJ2-1; 9 bases map to TRBD2. The germline V gene has CDR1 SEHNR and CDR2 FQNEAQ (reference sequence). There are 16 residues in the CDR3. The V and J ends lost 5 bases and 4 bases, in that order; junction bases with no gene match: 9. CDR3 DNA sequence: TGTGCCAGCAGCCAGACTAGCGGCCTTAGGTACAATGAGCAGTTCTTC. Amino acids: CASSQTSGLRYNEQFF.

CDR3: CASSRGTGTYNEQFF. The CDR3 DNA follows: TGTGCCAGCAGCCGCGGGACAGGGACTTACAATGAGCAGTTCTTC. V usage is TRBV7-2 and J usage is TRBJ2-1; TRBD1 matches at 9 bases. V lost 5 bases to trimming and J lost 4 bases; unmatched junction nucleotides: 6. Germline assignment: CDR1 SGHTA and CDR2 FQGNSA. The CDR3 is 15 amino acids.

V is TRBV4-1 and J is TRBJ2-2; no firm D call. The V end was cut by 1 base, the J end by 1 base, with 10 bases between. CDR1 MGHRA and CDR2 YSYEKL come from the germline V gene. The CDR3 consists of 16 residues. This chain's CDR3 is CASSQATYGNTGELFF. CDR3 DNA sequence: TGCGCCAGCAGCCAAGCTACATACGGGAACACCGGGGAGCTGTTTTTT.

V usage is TRBV19 and J usage is TRBJ2-1; TRBD1 might be the D (7 bases). Germline loops: CDR1 LNHDA, CDR2 SQIVND (reference sequence). There are 15 residues in the CDR3. The germline V and J ends were trimmed by 5 bases and 6 bases, with 17 bases remaining between them. The CDR3: CASSQEGANVNEQFF. For the CDR3, the DNA is TGTGCCAGTAGTCAGGAGGGGGCGAATGTCAATGAGCAGTTCTTC.

This chain connects TRBV5-1 to TRBJ1-1; D uncertain. The CDR3 spans 13 residues. Germline values: CDR1 SGHRS, CDR2 YFSETQ. The germline V and J ends were trimmed by 2 bases and 8 bases, with 13 bases remaining between them. The chain's CDR3 is CASSFWDRQEAFF. The CDR3 DNA reads as TGCGCCAGCAGCTTCTGGGATCGGCAAGAAGCTTTCTTT.

V and J are TRBV27 and TRBJ2-3; TRBD2 agrees at 7 bases. The CDR3 is made up of 15 amino acids. CDR1 is MNHEY, CDR2 SMNVEV, per germline (reference sequence). The V and J ends lost 6 bases and 1 base, in that order; junction bases with no gene match: 7. CDR3 protein: CASSPREGGTDTQYF. The CDR3 DNA reads TGTGCCAGCAGCCCTAGGGAGGGAGGCACAGATACGCAGTATTTT.

On this clonotype: This may be a read error, as it is one base from a much larger clone. The V and J genes are TRBV12-3 or TRBV12-4 and TRBJ2-7; D may correspond to TRBD1 or TRBD2 (5 bases each). The CDR3 has 17 residues. In nucleotides, the CDR3 is TGTGCCAACAGTCCCGCCGGTCGGTACGGGGCACGGTACGAGCAGTACTTC. This translates into CANSPAGRYGARYEQYF.

This chain connects TRBV12-3 or TRBV12-4 to TRBJ1-5; D may be TRBD1 (5 bases). V lost 10 bases and J lost 2, with 18 bases in between. The CDR3 covers 15 residues. The CDR3, as DNA: TGTGCCAACAGCCCAGGGTTCAAGGGCAATCAGCCCCAGCATTTT. Encoded protein: CANSPGFKGNQPQHF.